A single sample is the source of the 21 T cell receptor beta chains below, sequenced in a study of T cells after yellow fever vaccination. TCRdb processed the 5' RACE reads anew with MiXCR; each CDR3 protein has one entry. The sample holds hundreds of thousands of distinct CDR3 sequences; approximately 4% are singletons and the top ten take roughly 25%. The sequencing here drew on PBMCs, taken 5 days after the yellow fever booster vaccination. All receptors derive from a man between 18 and 29 years old who received the YFV17D yellow fever vaccine.

This clonotype was counted at least ten times. The chain is built from TRBV7-3 and TRBJ2-1; 9 nucleotides match TRBD1. The CDR3 is made up of 14 amino acids. J was trimmed by 7 bases and V by 5 bases; bases with no gene match: 6. The germline CDR1 and CDR2 sequences are SGHTA and FQGTGA. CDR3 in amino acids: CASSPDRGRNEQFF. CDR3 coding DNA: TGTGCCAGCAGCCCGGACAGGGGACGAAATGAGCAGTTCTTC. The full variable domain, its missing parts supplied by reference TRBV7-3 and TRBJ2-1, is GAGVSQTPSNKVTEKGKYVELRCDPISGHTALYWYRQSLGQGPEFLIYFQGTGAADDSGLPNDRFFAVRPEGSVSTLKIQRTERGDSAVYLCASSPDRGRNEQFFGPGTRLTVL.

This clonotype was seen a few times. The chain recombines TRBV5-6 with TRBJ2-7; possibly TRBD2 for D (6 bases). Trimming shortened V by 7 bases and J by 3 bases, and 17 bases separated the two germline ends. The CDR3 runs to 14 residues. Per germline, CDR1 SGHDT and CDR2 YYEEEE. CDR3 amino acids: CASCPWAGYYEQYV. The CDR3 DNA sequence: TGTGCCAGCTGCCCCTGGGCGGGGTACTACGAGCAGTACGTC.

This clonotype occurred many times. The genes are TRBV7-2 and TRBJ1-4; possible D gene TRBD1, 5 bases. Trimming took 3 bases from V and 8 from J, leaving 19 bases between them. This CDR3 is 16 amino acids long. Germline lookup yields CDR1 SGHTA and CDR2 FQGNSA. The DNA for the CDR3 is TGTGCCAGCAGCTTTGATTGGGACCGTCGTGTGGAAAAACTGTTTTTT. The encoded protein is CASSFDWDRRVEKLFF. The whole variable domain, filled in from reference TRBV7-2 and TRBJ1-4, reads GAGVSQSPSNKVTEKGKDVELRCDPISGHTALYWYRQSLGQGLEFLIYFQGNSAPDKSGLPSDRFSAERTGGSVSTLTIQRTQQEDSAVYLCASSFDWDRRVEKLFFGSGTQLSVL.

This clonotype has at least ten counts. The chain couples TRBV7-9 to TRBJ1-1; maybe TRBD1 (5 bases). There are 14 residues in the CDR3. Germline CDR1 is SEHNR and CDR2 is FQNEAQ (reference sequence). The V and J ends lost 5 bases and 1 base respectively, with 11 bases between them. CDR3: CASSHMTENTEAFF. In nucleotides, the CDR3 is TGTGCCAGCAGCCACATGACAGAGAACACTGAAGCTTTCTTT.

The chain is built from TRBV5-1 and TRBJ1-1; the match to TRBD1 covers 8 bases. The CDR3 loop spans 15 amino acids. With V trimmed by 0 bases and J by 5 bases, 6 bases remained unmatched. CDR1 is SGHRS, CDR2 YFSETQ, per germline. The DNA for the CDR3 is TGCGCCAGCAGCTTGGGACAGGGGCCGGGGACTGAAGCTTTCTTT. This sequence encodes CASSLGQGPGTEAFF. The full variable domain, its missing parts supplied by reference TRBV5-1 and TRBJ1-1, is KAGVTQTPRYLIKTRGQQVTLSCSPISGHRSVSWYQQTPGQGLQFLFEYFSETQRNKGNFPGRFSGRQFSNSRSEMNVSTLELGDSALYLCASSLGQGPGTEAFFGQGTRLTVV.

The V call is TRBV24-1, the J call TRBJ1-5; D possibly corresponds to TRBD1 (6 bases). The germline V gene has CDR1 KGHDR and CDR2 SFDVKD. Trimming removed 4 bases at V and 5 bases at J, with 11 bases between. The CDR3 runs 14 residues. The CDR3 region has the DNA TGTGCCACCAGTGACGGACAGTCCCATCAGCCCCAGCATTTT. Translation: CATSDGQSHQPQHF.

This clonotype was recorded many times. The V gene is TRBV2, the J gene TRBJ2-3; 8 bases agree with TRBD2. Germline V CDR1 and CDR2: SNHLY, FYNNEI. The J segment lost 4 bases and the V segment lost 1 base, leaving 4 bases of the junction unmatched. This CDR3 spans 15 amino acids. The CDR3 region is CASSEVSGAADTQYF. Here the CDR3 DNA reads TGTGCCAGCAGTGAAGTTAGCGGGGCGGCAGATACGCAGTATTTT.

The gene calls are TRBV29-1 and TRBJ1-2; weak D call: TRBD1 (5 bases). V lost 4 bases and J 9 bases, leaving 15 bases between the germline ends. The CDR3 has 12 residues. Germline V gene sequence: CDR1 SQVTM, CDR2 ANQGSEA. CDR3: CSVGGGGISYTF. DNA of the CDR3: TGCAGCGTTGGTGGGGGGGGGATAAGCTACACCTTC.

This clonotype was recorded at least ten times. The chain joins TRBV7-2 to TRBJ2-7; no firm D call. The V end was cut by 1 base, the J end by 2 bases, with 9 bases between. This CDR3 spans 14 amino acids. Germline values: CDR1 SGHTA, CDR2 FQGNSA. In nucleotides, the CDR3 is TGTGCCAGCAGCTTAGATGGCGGCCCCTACGAGCAGTACTTC. Residues: CASSLDGGPYEQYF.

The rearrangement uses TRBV10-3 and TRBJ2-3; 8 bases fit TRBD2. This CDR3 comprises 14 residues. Germline V CDR1 and CDR2: ENHRY, SYGVKD. V lost 10 bases to trimming and J lost 5 bases; unmatched junction nucleotides: 11. The CDR3 sequence: CATRGGGAGDTQYF. In DNA form, the CDR3 reads TGTGCCACCCGGGGGGGGGGGGCAGGAGATACGCAGTATTTT.

The chain is built from TRBV20-1 and TRBJ1-4; D uncertain. V lost 6 bases to trimming and J lost 7 bases, with 9 bases between them. Germline CDR1 DFQATT, CDR2 SNEGSKA (reference sequence). CDR3 length equals 11 residues. CDR3 coding DNA: TGCAGTGCGCCTACAGTTGAAAAACTGTTTTTT. Amino acids: CSAPTVEKLFF.

The gene calls are TRBV5-6 and TRBJ1-2, with D perhaps TRBD1 (5 bases). The ends were cut back, 0 bases at V and 4 bases at J, with 7 bases in the middle. The CDR3 extends over 13 amino acids. From germline, CDR1 is SGHDT and CDR2 YYEEEE. The CDR3 region is CASSLGGIYGYTF. CDR3 nucleotides: TGTGCCAGCAGCTTGGGGGGCATCTATGGCTACACCTTC. Using reference TRBV5-6 and TRBJ1-2 for the parts outside the CDR3, the full variable domain is DAGVTQSPTHLIKTRGQQVTLRCSPKSGHDTVSWYQQALGQGPQFIFQYYEEEERQRGNFPDRFSGHQFPNYSSELNVNALLLGDSALYLCASSLGGIYGYTFGSGTRLTVV.

The rearrangement links TRBV5-5 to TRBJ1-6, with D maybe TRBD1 (5 bases). Germline CDR1 is SGHKS and CDR2 is YYEKEE (reference sequence). Trimming shortened V by 1 base and J by 7 bases, and 9 bases separated the two germline ends. CDR3 length equals 14 residues. The chain's CDR3 is CASSLQGSNSPLHF. The CDR3 nucleotides are TGTGCCAGCAGCTTGCAGGGCTCCAATTCACCCCTCCACTTT.

This clonotype came up a few times. The gene calls are TRBV6-2 or TRBV6-3 and TRBJ2-1; 7 nucleotides match TRBD2. Trimming cost V 4 bases and J 0 bases; bases outside gene matches: 6. Germline V lookup: CDR1 MNHEY, CDR2 SVGEGT. The CDR3 totals 16 residues. DNA of the CDR3: TGTGCCAGCAGTTCCGGGACTACGCTCTCCTACAATGAGCAGTTCTTC. The encoded protein is CASSSGTTLSYNEQFF.

This sequence joins TRBV7-9 and TRBJ2-7; 9 bases agree with TRBD1. Germline CDR1 SEHNR, CDR2 FQNEAQ (reference sequence). The CDR3 sequence is 15 residues long. Germline trimming cut 5 bases from V and 1 base from J; bases unmatched to any gene: 6. This CDR3 reads CASSPGTGRSYEQYF. DNA for the CDR3: TGTGCCAGCAGCCCCGGGACAGGGCGATCCTACGAGCAGTACTTC. Full variable domain (missing parts from reference TRBV7-9 and TRBJ2-7): DTGVSQNPRHKITKRGQNVTFRCDPISEHNRLYWYRQTLGQGPEFLTYFQNEAQLEKSRLLSDRFSAERPKGSFSTLEIQRTEQGDSAMYLCASSPGTGRSYEQYFGPGTRLTVT.

This clonotype has at least ten counts. The chain carries TRBV7-9 and TRBJ2-1, with TRBD1 matching 7 bases. Losses at the gene ends were 3 bases for V and 0 bases for J; bases not matched to a gene: 5. The germline V gene encodes CDR1 SEHNR and CDR2 FQNEAQ (reference sequence). CDR3 length equals 16 residues. CDR3: CASSFSRTGSYNEQFF. The CDR3 nucleotides read TGTGCCAGCAGCTTTAGCAGGACAGGCTCCTACAATGAGCAGTTCTTC.

The chain uses TRBV28 and TRBJ2-4; the D gene is possibly TRBD1 (6 bases). CDR1 MDHEN and CDR2 SYDVKM come from the germline V gene. Trimming cost V 6 bases and J 2 bases, with 8 bases left between them. The CDR3 runs 13 residues. CDR3 in DNA: TGTGCCAGCAGCGGGACATCCAAAAACATTCAGTACTTC. It is translated as CASSGTSKNIQYF.

There are many counts of this clonotype. J is TRBJ2-6 and V is TRBV19; the match to TRBD1 covers 8 bases. CDR1 is LNHDA, CDR2 SQIVND, per germline (reference sequence). This CDR3 is 16 amino acids long. V trimming: 5 bases; J trimming: 0 bases; junction bases outside the gene matches: 3. CDR3 region: CASSRTGISGANVLTF. The CDR3 DNA is TGTGCCAGTAGTCGGACAGGGATCTCTGGGGCCAACGTCCTGACTTTC.

The chain recombines TRBV6-6 with TRBJ1-1; no clear D. This CDR3 comprises 18 residues. Germline V CDR1 and CDR2: MNHNY, SVGAGI (reference sequence). The ends were cut back, 0 bases at V and 1 base at J, with 18 bases in the middle. CDR3 loop: CASSYSTLYQLPNTEAFF. The CDR3 DNA reads as TGTGCCAGCAGTTACTCGACCTTATACCAACTACCGAACACTGAAGCTTTCTTT.

The table lists this clonotype with a few counts. J is TRBJ1-4 and V is TRBV7-6; D is uncertain. This CDR3 is 12 amino acids long. The V end lost 2 bases, the J end lost 7 bases, and 5 bases lay between the germline ends. CDR1 and CDR2 (germline): SGHVS, FNYEAQ. The CDR3: CASSLFREKLFF. The CDR3 coding sequence is TGTGCCAGCAGCTTATTCCGTGAAAAACTGTTTTTT.

The chain's CDR3 is CASSSWTGGFGRTGELFF. In DNA, the CDR3 is TGTGCCAGCAGCTCCTGGACAGGGGGTTTCGGGAGGACCGGGGAGCTGTTTTTT. The chain joins TRBV7-2 to TRBJ2-2; 10 nucleotides line up with TRBD1. The CDR3 contains 18 residues. Losses at the gene ends were 4 bases for V and 5 bases for J; bases not matched to a gene: 13. Germline V lookup: CDR1 SGHTA, CDR2 FQGNSA.